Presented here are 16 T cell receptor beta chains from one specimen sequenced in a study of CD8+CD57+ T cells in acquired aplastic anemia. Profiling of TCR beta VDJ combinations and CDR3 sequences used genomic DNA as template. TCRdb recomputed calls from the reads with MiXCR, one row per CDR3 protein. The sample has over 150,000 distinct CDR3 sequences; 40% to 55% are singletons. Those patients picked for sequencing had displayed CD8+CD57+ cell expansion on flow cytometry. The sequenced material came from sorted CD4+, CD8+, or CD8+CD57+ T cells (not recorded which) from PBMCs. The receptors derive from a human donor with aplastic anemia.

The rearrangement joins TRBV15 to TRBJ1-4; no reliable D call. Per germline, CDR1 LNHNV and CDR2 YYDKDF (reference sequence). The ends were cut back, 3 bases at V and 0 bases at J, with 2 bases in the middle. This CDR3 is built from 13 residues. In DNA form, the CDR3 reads TGTGCCACCAGCAGGGCAACTAATGAAAAACTGTTTTTT. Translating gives CATSRATNEKLFF.

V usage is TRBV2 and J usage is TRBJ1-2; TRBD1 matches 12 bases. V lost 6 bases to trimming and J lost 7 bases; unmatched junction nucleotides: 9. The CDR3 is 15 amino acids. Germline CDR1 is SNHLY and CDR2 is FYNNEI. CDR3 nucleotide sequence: TGTGCCAGCAGAAGCCCCGGGACAGGGGGCGGTGGCTACACCTTC. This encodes CASRSPGTGGGGYTF.

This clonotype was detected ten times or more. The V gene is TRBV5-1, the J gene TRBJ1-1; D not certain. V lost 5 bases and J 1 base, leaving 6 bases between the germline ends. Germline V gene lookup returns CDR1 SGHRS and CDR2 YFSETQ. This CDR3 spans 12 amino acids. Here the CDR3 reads CASSYGNTEAFF. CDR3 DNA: TGCGCCAGCAGTTACGGGAACACTGAAGCTTTCTTT.

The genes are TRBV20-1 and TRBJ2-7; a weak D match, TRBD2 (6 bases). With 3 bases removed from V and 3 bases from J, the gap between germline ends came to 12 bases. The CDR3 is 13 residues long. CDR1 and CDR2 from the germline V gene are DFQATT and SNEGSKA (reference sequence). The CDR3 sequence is CSARVRGGYEQYF. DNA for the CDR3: TGCAGTGCTAGGGTCCGGGGAGGCTACGAGCAGTACTTC.

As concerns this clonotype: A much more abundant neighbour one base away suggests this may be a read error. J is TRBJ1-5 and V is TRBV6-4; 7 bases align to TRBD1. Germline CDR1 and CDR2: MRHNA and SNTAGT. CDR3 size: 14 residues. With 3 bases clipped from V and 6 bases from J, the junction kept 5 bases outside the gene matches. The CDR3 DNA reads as TGTGCCAGCAGTGATCACAGGGACAGTCAGCCCCAGCATTTT. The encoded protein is CASSDHRDSQPQHF.

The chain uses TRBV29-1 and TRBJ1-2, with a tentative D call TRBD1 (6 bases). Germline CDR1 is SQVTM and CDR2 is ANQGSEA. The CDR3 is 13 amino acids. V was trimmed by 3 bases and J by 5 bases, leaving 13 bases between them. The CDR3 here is CSVDAGAPYGYTF. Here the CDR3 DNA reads TGCAGCGTTGATGCAGGGGCACCATATGGCTACACCTTC.

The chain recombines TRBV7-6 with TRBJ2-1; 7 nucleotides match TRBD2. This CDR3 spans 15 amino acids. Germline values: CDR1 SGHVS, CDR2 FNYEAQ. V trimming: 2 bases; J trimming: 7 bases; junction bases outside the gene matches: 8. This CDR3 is CASSLSWDGGNEQFF. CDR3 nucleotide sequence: TGTGCCAGCAGCTTATCGTGGGACGGGGGGAATGAGCAGTTCTTC.

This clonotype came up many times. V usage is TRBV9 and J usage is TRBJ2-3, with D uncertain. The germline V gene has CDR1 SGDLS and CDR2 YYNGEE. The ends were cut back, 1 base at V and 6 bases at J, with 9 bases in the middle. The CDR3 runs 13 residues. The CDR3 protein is CASSVTVEDTQYF. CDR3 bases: TGTGCCAGCAGCGTAACGGTAGAGGATACGCAGTATTTT.

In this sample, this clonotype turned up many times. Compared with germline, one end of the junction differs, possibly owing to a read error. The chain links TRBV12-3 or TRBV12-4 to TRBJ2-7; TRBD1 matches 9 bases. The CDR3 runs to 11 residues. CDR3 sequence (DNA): TGTGCCAGCAGTTTCCGGGACAGGGCTTCCTTC. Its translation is CASSFRDRASF.

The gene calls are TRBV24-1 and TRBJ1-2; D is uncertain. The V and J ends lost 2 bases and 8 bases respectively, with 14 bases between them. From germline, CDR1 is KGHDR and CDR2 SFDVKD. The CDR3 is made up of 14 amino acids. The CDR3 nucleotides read TGTGCCACCAGTGATTCCACATCGGAGGGAGGCTACACCTTC. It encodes CATSDSTSEGGYTF.

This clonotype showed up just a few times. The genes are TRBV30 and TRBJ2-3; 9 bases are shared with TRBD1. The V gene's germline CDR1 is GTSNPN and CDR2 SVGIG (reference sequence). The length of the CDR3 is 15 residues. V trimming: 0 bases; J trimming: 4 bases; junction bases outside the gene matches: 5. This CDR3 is CAWSVGQGKSDTQYF. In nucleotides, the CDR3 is TGTGCCTGGAGTGTGGGACAGGGAAAGTCAGATACGCAGTATTTT.

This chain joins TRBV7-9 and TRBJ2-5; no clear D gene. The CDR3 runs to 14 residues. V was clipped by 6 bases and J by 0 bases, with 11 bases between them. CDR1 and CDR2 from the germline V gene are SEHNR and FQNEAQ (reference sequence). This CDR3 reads CASSPQEYQETQYF. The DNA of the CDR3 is TGTGCCAGCAGTCCTCAGGAGTACCAAGAGACCCAGTACTTC. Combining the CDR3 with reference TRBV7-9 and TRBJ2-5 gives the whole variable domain DTGVSQNPRHKITKRGQNVTFRCDPISEHNRLYWYRQTLGQGPEFLTYFQNEAQLEKSRLLSDRFSAERPKGSFSTLEIQRTEQGDSAMYLCASSPQEYQETQYFGPGTRLLVL.

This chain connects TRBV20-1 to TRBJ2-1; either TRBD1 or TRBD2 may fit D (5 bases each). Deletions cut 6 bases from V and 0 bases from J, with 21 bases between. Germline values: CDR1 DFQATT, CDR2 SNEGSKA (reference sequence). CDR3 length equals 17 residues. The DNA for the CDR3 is TGCAGTGCAAACGGGGCCTTTTCCCCTAGCTCCTACAATGAGCAGTTCTTC. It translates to CSANGAFSPSSYNEQFF.

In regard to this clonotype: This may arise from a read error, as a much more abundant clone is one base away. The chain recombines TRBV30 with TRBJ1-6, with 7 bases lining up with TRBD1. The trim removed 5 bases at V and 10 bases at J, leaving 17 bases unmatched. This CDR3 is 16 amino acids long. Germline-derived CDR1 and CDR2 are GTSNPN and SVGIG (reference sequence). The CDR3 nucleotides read TGTGCCTGGCACAGGGGCAGGGAGAGGTTTGGCTCACCCCTCCACTTT. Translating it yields CAWHRGRERFGSPLHF.

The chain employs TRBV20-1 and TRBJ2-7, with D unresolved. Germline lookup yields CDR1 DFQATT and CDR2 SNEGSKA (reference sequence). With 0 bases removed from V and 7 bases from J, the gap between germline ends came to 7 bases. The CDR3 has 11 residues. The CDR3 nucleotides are TGCAGTGCTAGAGATCTGGAAGAGCAGTACTTC. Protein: CSARDLEEQYF.

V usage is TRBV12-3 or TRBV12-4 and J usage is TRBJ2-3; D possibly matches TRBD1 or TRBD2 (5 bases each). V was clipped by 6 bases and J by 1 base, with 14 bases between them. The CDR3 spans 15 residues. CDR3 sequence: CASRSEGRGTDTQYF. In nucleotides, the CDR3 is TGTGCCAGCAGATCCGAGGGGCGAGGCACAGATACGCAGTATTTT.